This T cell receptor beta chain was sequenced in a study of blood T cell repertoires in COVID-19. The overall study: Material from acute and convalescent COVID-19 was sourced from the United States, Italy and Spain. T cells, B-cell-depleted T cells, or PBMCs provided the cDNA or gDNA that served as material.

The length of the CDR3 is 15 residues. J lost 6 bases, V lost 4 bases, and 9 bases had no gene match. CDR1 and CDR2 from the germline V gene are SGHRS and YFSETQ. Per the authors' pipeline: Scientists estimated how many nucleated cells there were by amplifying reference gene primers. Clones were sequenced by immunoSEQ multiplex PCR, and TCRdb holds only the in-frame ones, with some missing. The DNA was the basis for D and trimming; V, J and clone size are from that table. The table shows 150,000 to 200,000 clones, with 75% to 90% occurring only once. V gene TRBV5-1 combines with J gene TRBJ2-3, with 9 bases matching TRBD2. The receptor comes from a human donor in a cohort sampled during active COVID-19. Sequencing input: peripheral blood. The DNA of the CDR3 is TGCGCCAGCAGCCCCGGGACTAGCAGGACGGATACGCAGTATTTT. It codes for CASSPGTSRTDTQYF.